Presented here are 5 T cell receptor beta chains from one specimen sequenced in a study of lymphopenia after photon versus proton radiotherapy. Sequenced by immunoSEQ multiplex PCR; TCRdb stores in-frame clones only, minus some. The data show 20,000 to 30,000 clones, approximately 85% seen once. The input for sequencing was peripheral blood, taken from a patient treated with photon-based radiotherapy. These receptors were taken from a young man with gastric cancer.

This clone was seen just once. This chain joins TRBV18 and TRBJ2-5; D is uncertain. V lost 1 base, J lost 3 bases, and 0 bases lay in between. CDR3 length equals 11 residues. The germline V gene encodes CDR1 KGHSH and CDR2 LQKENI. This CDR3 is CASSPQETQYF. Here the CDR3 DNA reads TGTGCCAGCTCACCACAAGAGACCCAGTACTTC.

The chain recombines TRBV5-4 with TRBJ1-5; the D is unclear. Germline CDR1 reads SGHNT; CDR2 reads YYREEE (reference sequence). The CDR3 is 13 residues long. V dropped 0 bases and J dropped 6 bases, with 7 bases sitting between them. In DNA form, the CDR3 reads TGTGCCAGCAGCTTGGAGAGGGCTCAGCCCCAGCATTTT. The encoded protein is CASSLERAQPQHF.

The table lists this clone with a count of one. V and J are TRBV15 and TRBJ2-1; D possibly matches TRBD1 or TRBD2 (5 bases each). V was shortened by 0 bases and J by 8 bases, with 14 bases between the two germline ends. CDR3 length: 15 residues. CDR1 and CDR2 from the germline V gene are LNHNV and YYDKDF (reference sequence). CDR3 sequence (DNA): TGTGCCACCAGCAGAGAGGCCACTCGGGGCTATGAGCAGTTCTTC. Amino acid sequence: CATSREATRGYEQFF.

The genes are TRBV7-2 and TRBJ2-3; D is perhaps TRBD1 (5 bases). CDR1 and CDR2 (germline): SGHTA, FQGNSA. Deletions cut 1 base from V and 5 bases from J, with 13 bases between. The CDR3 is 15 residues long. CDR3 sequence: CASSLGTLQGDTQYF. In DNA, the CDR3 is TGTGCCAGCAGCTTAGGGACACTTCAGGGAGATACGCAGTATTTT.

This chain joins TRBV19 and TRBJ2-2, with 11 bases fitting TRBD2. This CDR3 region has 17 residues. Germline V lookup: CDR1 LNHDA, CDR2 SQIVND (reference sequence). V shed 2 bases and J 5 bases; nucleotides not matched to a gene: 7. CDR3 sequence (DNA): TGTGCCAGTAGTATACCAACTAGCGGGAGTCGTACCGGGGAGCTGTTTTTT. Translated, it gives CASSIPTSGSRTGELFF. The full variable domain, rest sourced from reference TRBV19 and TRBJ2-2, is DGGITQSPKYLFRKEGQNVTLSCEQNLNHDAMYWYRQDPGQGLRLIYYSQIVNDFQKGDIAEGYSVSREKKESFPLTVTSAQKNPTAFYLCASSIPTSGSRTGELFFGEGSRLTVL.